What follows are 19 T cell receptor beta chains derived from one specimen sequenced in a study of identical twins. TCRdb reanalysed the 5' RACE reads using MiXCR and keeps one entry per CDR3 protein. This sample has roughly 260,000 distinct CDR3 sequences, with around 15% found just once. The sample consisted of memory (CD45RO+) T cells sorted from blood. The receptors here all came from a woman aged 18-29 years in good health.

This clonotype was detected a few times. V gene TRBV3-1 combines with J gene TRBJ1-1, with a possible D match to TRBD1 (5 bases). The CDR3 consists of 14 residues. The germline V gene has CDR1 LGHDT and CDR2 YNNKEL (reference sequence). V was clipped by 4 bases and J by 4 bases, with 13 bases between them. The CDR3, as DNA: TGTGCCAGCAGCCTCGGGACGGCCCCCACTGAAGCTTTCTTT. Its protein product is CASSLGTAPTEAFF.

Only a few counts were recorded for this clonotype. This chain connects TRBV29-1 to TRBJ2-1, with 10 nucleotides matching TRBD2. Germline CDR1 and CDR2: SQVTM and ANQGSEA. J was trimmed by 4 bases and V by 6 bases; bases with no gene match: 6. The CDR3 sequence is 14 residues long. The CDR3: CSVNSGGLYNEQFF. The CDR3 DNA sequence: TGCAGCGTCAATAGCGGGGGGTTATACAATGAGCAGTTCTTC.

The table lists this clonotype with many counts. This chain joins TRBV12-3 or TRBV12-4 and TRBJ2-1; no clear D gene. CDR3 length equals 15 residues. The ends were cut back, 3 bases at V and 3 bases at J, with 12 bases in the middle. Written as DNA, the CDR3 is TGTGCCAGCAGTTTGAAGATCGACCACTACAATGAGCAGTTCTTC. Translating gives CASSLKIDHYNEQFF.

Many counts were recorded for this clonotype. This chain links TRBV6-2 or TRBV6-3 with TRBJ2-4; TRBD1 matches at 9 bases. Trimming removed 2 bases from V and 8 bases from J; junction bases left unmatched: 1. This CDR3 spans 13 amino acids. Germline loops: CDR1 MNHEY, CDR2 SVGEGT. The CDR3 here is CASSYRDRDIQYF. DNA of the CDR3: TGTGCCAGCAGTTACCGGGACAGGGACATTCAGTACTTC.

In its sample, this clonotype was seen a few times. CDR3: CASFPASGSQRGEQFF. In DNA form, the CDR3 reads TGTGCCAGCTTCCCAGCTAGCGGGAGCCAACGAGGTGAGCAGTTCTTC. The chain links TRBV6-1 to TRBJ2-1, with 10 bases that match TRBD2. This CDR3 has 16 amino acids. V lost 8 bases to trimming and J lost 9 bases; unmatched junction nucleotides: 16. Germline V gene data show CDR1 as MNHNS and CDR2 as SASEGT.

The chain links TRBV28 to TRBJ2-7; 14 bases align to TRBD2. Losses at the gene ends were 4 bases for V and 4 bases for J; bases not matched to a gene: 3. There are 15 residues in the CDR3. The germline CDR1 and CDR2 sequences are MDHEN and SYDVKM. CDR3 sequence reads: CASSSRLAGGYEQYF. CDR3 sequence (DNA): TGTGCCAGCAGTTCCCGACTAGCGGGAGGGTACGAGCAGTACTTC.

V is TRBV20-1 and J is TRBJ1-2, with D possibly being TRBD1 (6 bases). Looked up from germline, CDR1 is DFQATT and CDR2 is SNEGSKA (reference sequence). CDR3 length: 12 residues. V was cut by 3 bases and J by 8 bases, with 13 bases left in between. The CDR3 loop reads CSASGGGPGYTF. The CDR3 DNA follows: TGCAGTGCTAGTGGGGGGGGGCCCGGCTACACCTTC.

This chain links TRBV13 with TRBJ2-1; D perhaps matches TRBD1 (5 bases). V lost 6 bases and J lost 8, with 20 bases in between. The germline gives CDR1 PRHDT, CDR2 FYEKMQ (reference sequence). The CDR3 totals 15 residues. DNA of the CDR3: TGTGCCAGCAGTCTAAAGGGGCCCATCCAGCATGAGCAGTTCTTC. Translating it yields CASSLKGPIQHEQFF.

This clonotype was detected many times. The rearrangement links TRBV5-5 to TRBJ2-1; D possibly corresponds to TRBD1 (6 bases). The V end was cut by 4 bases, the J end by 2 bases, with 16 bases between. Germline CDR1 is SGHKS and CDR2 is YYEKEE (reference sequence). The CDR3 is made up of 16 amino acids. The CDR3 spells CASSLEGDVTYNEQFF. The CDR3, as DNA: TGTGCCAGCAGCCTTGAGGGGGACGTAACCTACAATGAGCAGTTCTTC. The whole variable domain, remainder taken from reference TRBV5-5 and TRBJ2-1, is DAGVTQSPTHLIKTRGQQVTLRCSPISGHKSVSWYQQVLGQGPQFIFQYYEKEERGRGNFPDRFSARQFPNYSSELNVNALLLGDSALYLCASSLEGDVTYNEQFFGPGTRLTVL.

Many counts were recorded for this clonotype. The V gene is TRBV5-1, the J gene TRBJ1-1, with 8 bases aligning to TRBD1. The CDR3 has 17 amino acids. Trimming at V came to 2 bases and at J to 6 bases, leaving 15 bases not matched to a gene. Germline CDR1 SGHRS, CDR2 YFSETQ. The CDR3 bases are TGCGCCAGCAGCTTCGGACAGGGTTCGGTTTTGGGTGCTGAAGCTTTCTTT. Translating gives CASSFGQGSVLGAEAFF.

This sequence joins TRBV7-2 and TRBJ2-5; 13 bases agree with TRBD2. V shed 4 bases, J shed 2 bases, and the junction held 4 bases outside the gene matches. Germline loops: CDR1 SGHTA, CDR2 FQGNSA. The CDR3 runs 16 residues. The CDR3 DNA is TGTGCCAGCAGCTGTATACTAGCGGGGGGGCAAGAGACCCAGTACTTC. Its protein product is CASSCILAGGQETQYF.

This clonotype was seen only a few times. The chain couples TRBV10-2 to TRBJ1-1; 7 nucleotides match TRBD1. V shed 8 bases and J 2 bases; nucleotides not matched to a gene: 5. CDR3 length: 13 amino acids. Looked up from germline, CDR1 is WSHSY and CDR2 is SAAADI. This chain's CDR3 is CASSGQRNTEAFF. The DNA for the CDR3 is TGCGCCAGCTCGGGACAGCGTAACACTGAAGCTTTCTTT.

There are many counts of this clonotype. The chain couples TRBV5-1 to TRBJ1-5; TRBD1 aligns across 8 bases. V shed 4 bases, J shed 1 base, and the junction held 4 bases outside the gene matches. This CDR3 spans 15 amino acids. From germline, CDR1 is SGHRS and CDR2 YFSETQ. The DNA of the CDR3 is TGCGCCAGCAGCGAACAGGGGGACAGCAATCAGCCCCAGCATTTT. Translation: CASSEQGDSNQPQHF.

The J gene is TRBJ1-1, the V gene TRBV10-3, with a tentative D call TRBD1 (5 bases). Germline-derived CDR1 and CDR2 are ENHRY and SYGVKD. The germline V and J ends were trimmed by 10 bases and 0 bases, with 15 bases remaining between them. The CDR3 has 14 residues. The CDR3 region has the DNA TGTGCCACTCGGGGGACCGCTATGAACACTGAAGCTTTCTTT. This gives the protein CATRGTAMNTEAFF.

The rearrangement uses TRBV3-1 and TRBJ2-7; 7 bases line up with TRBD1. J was trimmed by 4 bases and V by 2 bases; bases with no gene match: 5. Germline values: CDR1 LGHDT, CDR2 YNNKEL (reference sequence). The CDR3 extends over 14 amino acids. The CDR3 sequence: CASSQFTGEYEQYF. DNA of the CDR3: TGTGCCAGCAGCCAATTCACAGGGGAATACGAGCAGTACTTC.

There are a few counts of this clonotype. The V and J genes are TRBV6-2 or TRBV6-3 and TRBJ2-5, with TRBD1 matching 8 bases. CDR3 length: 17 amino acids. After removal of 4 bases from V and 7 bases from J, the junction contained 17 bases not matched to a gene. CDR1 and CDR2 (germline): MNHEY, SVGEGT. The CDR3 spells CASSSYSGDRLRGTQYF. Here the CDR3 DNA reads TGTGCCAGCAGTTCCTACTCCGGGGACAGGTTACGTGGGACCCAGTACTTC.

The rearrangement uses TRBV12-3 or TRBV12-4 and TRBJ1-5; no clear D. The length of the CDR3 is 12 residues. V was trimmed by 3 bases and J by 6 bases, leaving 6 bases between them. The CDR3 loop reads CASSLAPQPQHF. The CDR3 DNA follows: TGTGCCAGCAGTTTGGCCCCTCAGCCCCAGCATTTT.

This sequence joins TRBV6-5 and TRBJ1-2; no reliable D call. This CDR3 is built from 12 residues. CDR1 and CDR2 from the germline V gene are MNHEY and SVGAGI. Trimming took 8 bases from V and 4 from J, leaving 11 bases between them. CDR3 sequence reads: CASVDSSYGYTF. In nucleotides, the CDR3 is TGTGCCAGCGTCGATAGCAGCTATGGCTACACCTTC.

This clonotype was counted ten times or more. V usage is TRBV4-3 and J usage is TRBJ2-7; D uncertain. Trimming removed 0 bases from V and 1 base from J, with 7 bases in between. This CDR3 comprises 14 residues. The germline V gene has CDR1 LGHNA and CDR2 YSLEER. Written as DNA, the CDR3 is TGCGCCAGCAGCCAAGAGATGTCTTCCTACGAGCAGTACTTC. This sequence encodes CASSQEMSSYEQYF.